Listed below are T cell receptor beta chains from one sample, sequenced in a study of blood T cell repertoires in COVID-19. TCRdb's table, derived via immunoSEQ multiplex PCR, lists solely in-frame clones and lacks some. The data show around 170,000 clones, approximately 84% seen once. Sample: PBMCs or T cells enriched from blood (not recorded which). The receptors were sampled from a man in his forties or fifties who had recovered from COVID-19. Both conserved end residues are part of each CDR3. Each record gives: V gene, J gene, D gene, clone size, CDR3 protein, CDR3 DNA. The D gene is left open where the match is weak. Only part of the rows carry a size: once, few, many, or a class if the clone is expanded.

TRBV20-1,TRBJ1-2,.,.,CSASLGTSNYGYTF,TGCAGTGCTAGTCTGGGGACTTCTAACTATGGCTACACCTTC
TRBV7-2,TRBJ1-5,.,few,CASSFSGTMNQPQHF,TGTGCCAGCAGCTTTTCCGGGACTATGAATCAGCCCCAGCATTTT
TRBV5-6,TRBJ1-2,.,.,CASSLAAGLSGYTF,TGTGCCAGCAGCTTGGCCGCAGGGTTGAGCGGCTACACCTTC
TRBV6-5,TRBJ2-5,TRBD1,.,CASSPDRGRETQYF,TGTGCCAGCAGCCCCGACAGGGGCCGAGAGACCCAGTACTTC
TRBV5-5,TRBJ1-1,TRBD1,.,CASSVAGGTGEAFF,TGTGCCAGCAGCGTGGCCGGTGGGACAGGAGAAGCTTTCTTT
TRBV28,TRBJ2-1,TRBD1,.,CASSFVVVGQGARSEQFF,TGTGCCAGCAGTTTCGTCGTTGTAGGACAGGGGGCAAGAAGTGAGCAGTTCTTC
TRBV4-1,TRBJ2-5,TRBD2,.,CASSQDPGGGETQYF,TGCGCCAGCAGCCAAGATCCGGGAGGCGGAGAGACCCAGTACTTC
TRBV19,TRBJ1-5,TRBD1,once,CASSSGQGPRNQPQHF,TGTGCCAGTAGTTCCGGACAGGGGCCTCGGAATCAGCCCCAGCATTTT
TRBV27,TRBJ1-5,.,.,CASSLYGSQPQHF,TGTGCCAGCAGTTTGTATGGTAGTCAGCCCCAGCATTTT
TRBV7-8,TRBJ1-5,.,.,CASSLAEGGGQPQHF,TGTGCCAGCAGCTTAGCGGAGGGAGGGGGTCAGCCCCAGCATTTT
TRBV5-1,TRBJ2-2,.,.,CASSATTGSGELFF,TGCGCCAGCAGCGCGACTACAGGGTCCGGGGAGCTGTTTTTT
TRBV5-6,TRBJ1-6,.,.,CASSFWSSYNSPLHF,TGTGCCAGCAGCTTCTGGAGCTCCTATAATTCACCCCTCCACTTT
TRBV9,TRBJ1-2,.,.,CASSPLTSFVIPDYTF,TGTGCCAGCAGCCCCCTTACGAGCTTCGTTATTCCCGACTACACCTTC
TRBV7-9,TRBJ1-2,.,.,CASSLNQIGGGYTF,TGTGCCAGCAGCTTAAACCAAATCGGGGGTGGCTACACCTTC
TRBV30,TRBJ1-4,.,.,CAFTGFTGKLFF,TGTGCCTTCACAGGGTTTACGGGAAAACTGTTTTTT
TRBV7-2,TRBJ1-6,.,.,CASSLNRRNNSPLHF,TGTGCCAGCAGCTTAAATAGGAGGAATAATTCACCCCTCCACTTT
TRBV12-3/TRBV12-4,TRBJ1-2,.,.,CASSLASYGYTF,TGTGCCAGCAGTTTAGCGAGCTATGGCTACACCTTC
TRBV6-5,TRBJ1-2,TRBD1,few,CASSYGTGGSYGYTF,TGTGCCAGCAGTTACGGGACAGGGGGCAGCTATGGCTACACCTTC
TRBV9,TRBJ1-2,TRBD1,.,CASSGGQGAYYGYTF,TGTGCCAGCAGCGGCGGACAGGGGGCTTACTATGGCTACACCTTC
TRBV7-2,TRBJ1-4,TRBD1,.,CASSLQGASKLFF,TGTGCCAGCAGCTTACAGGGGGCCTCAAAACTGTTTTTT
TRBV29-1,TRBJ2-2,TRBD1,.,CSVADRGLDTGELFF,TGCAGCGTCGCCGACAGGGGGCTTGACACCGGGGAGCTGTTTTTT
TRBV5-1,TRBJ1-2,TRBD1,once,CASSLGYQGAGHGYTF,TGCGCCAGCAGCTTGGGATACCAGGGGGCAGGTCATGGCTACACCTTC
TRBV7-2,TRBJ1-1,.,.,CASRRSYTEAFF,TGTGCCAGCAGGCGGAGTTACACTGAAGCTTTCTTT
TRBV5-6,TRBJ1-2,TRBD1,.,CASSLGDRTNYGYTF,TGTGCCAGCAGCTTGGGGGACAGGACTAACTATGGCTACACCTTC
TRBV5-1,TRBJ2-3,TRBD2,.,CASSLLLAGAVDTQYF,TGCGCCAGCAGCTTGCTGCTAGCGGGGGCTGTGGATACGCAGTATTTT
TRBV11-2,TRBJ2-3,TRBD2,.,CASSTPASGGSDTQYF,TGTGCCAGCAGCACCCCGGCGAGCGGGGGGTCAGATACGCAGTATTTT
TRBV5-1,TRBJ1-5,.,.,CASSLAPDQPQHF,TGCGCCAGCAGCTTGGCCCCAGATCAGCCCCAGCATTTT
TRBV30,TRBJ1-3,.,.,CAWQPMWASSGNTIYF,TGTGCCTGGCAACCGATGTGGGCCAGCTCTGGAAACACCATATATTTT
TRBV30,TRBJ1-4,.,few,CAWSGAGGSEKLFF,TGTGCCTGGAGTGGGGCAGGCGGGAGTGAAAAACTGTTTTTT
TRBV18,TRBJ1-3,TRBD1,few,CASSRMGQTVSGNTIYF,TGTGCCAGCTCCAGAATGGGACAGACAGTCTCTGGAAACACCATATATTTT
TRBV5-4,TRBJ2-7,TRBD1,.,CASSLAGTGSYEQYF,TGTGCCAGCAGCTTGGCGGGGACAGGGTCCTACGAGCAGTACTTC
TRBV4-1,TRBJ1-6,.,.,CASSPTSARHGVGSPLHF,TGCGCCAGCAGCCCTACTAGTGCCAGACACGGTGTGGGTTCACCCCTCCACTTT
TRBV27,TRBJ1-5,TRBD1,.,CASSRGLNQPQHF,TGTGCCAGCTCGAGGGGGCTCAATCAGCCCCAGCATTTT
TRBV6-5,TRBJ2-7,.,.,CASSYAPRGAYEQYF,TGTGCCAGCAGTTACGCCCCCAGGGGCGCCTACGAGCAGTACTTC
TRBV10-3,TRBJ1-1,TRBD1,.,CAITTGALNTEAFF,TGTGCCATCACCACAGGGGCGTTGAACACTGAAGCTTTCTTT
TRBV6-5,TRBJ2-1,.,once,CASSYSTGYNEQFF,TGTGCCAGCAGTTATTCTACAGGCTACAATGAGCAGTTCTTC